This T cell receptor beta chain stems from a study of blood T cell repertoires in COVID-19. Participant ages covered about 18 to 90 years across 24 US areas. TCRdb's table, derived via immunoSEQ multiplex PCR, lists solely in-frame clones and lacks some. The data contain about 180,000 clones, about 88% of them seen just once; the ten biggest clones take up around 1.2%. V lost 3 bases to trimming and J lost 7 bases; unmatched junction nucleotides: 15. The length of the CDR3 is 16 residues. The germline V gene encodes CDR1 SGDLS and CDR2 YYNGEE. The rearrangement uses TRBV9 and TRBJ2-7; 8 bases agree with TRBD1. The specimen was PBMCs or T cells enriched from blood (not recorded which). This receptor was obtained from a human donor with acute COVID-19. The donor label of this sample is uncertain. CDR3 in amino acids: CASSGILGQGTTEQYF. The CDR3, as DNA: TGTGCCAGCAGCGGTATTCTCGGACAGGGAACTACGGAGCAGTACTTC. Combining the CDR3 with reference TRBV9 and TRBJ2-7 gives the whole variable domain DSGVTQTPKHLITATGQRVTLRCSPRSGDLSVYWYQQSLDQGLQFLIQYYNGEERAKGNILERFSAQQFPDLHSELNLSSLELGDSALYFCASSGILGQGTTEQYFGPGTRLTVT.